The 32 T cell receptor beta chains below were found in one sample sequenced in a study of lymphopenia after photon versus proton radiotherapy (dated by TCRdb to about 2019). The method behind the library was the immunoSEQ multiplex PCR assay. TCRdb stores this immuneACCESS table with in-frame sequences only. Part of the clones is absent; in the studies checked, under half of the shortfall reflects unresolved V genes, and no reason is known for the rest. The sample has some 26,000 clones on record, under 85% of them singletons. Roughly 3.8% of the sample comes from the top ten. Sequenced material: peripheral blood, taken from a patient treated with photon-based radiotherapy. Receptors originate from a woman between 50 and 59 years old with pancreatic cancer.

The chain carries TRBV5-1 and TRBJ2-4, with 9 bases fitting TRBD2. J lost 1 base, V lost 3 bases, and 5 bases had no gene match. Germline V lookup: CDR1 SGHRS, CDR2 YFSETQ. The CDR3 covers 16 residues. Written as DNA, the CDR3 is TGCGCCAGCAGCTCCGGGACTAGCTTGGCCAAAAACATTCAGTACTTC. This sequence encodes CASSSGTSLAKNIQYF.

This chain joins TRBV18 and TRBJ2-1; TRBD2 aligns across 7 bases. This CDR3 comprises 13 residues. The ends lost 8 bases at V and 8 bases at J; junction bases unmatched: 9. Germline lookup yields CDR1 KGHSH and CDR2 LQKENI. The CDR3 loop reads CASAPRREHEQFF. CDR3 nucleotides: TGTGCCAGCGCCCCCCGGCGGGAGCATGAGCAGTTCTTC. Full variable domain (remainder filled in from reference TRBV18 and TRBJ2-1): NAGVMQNPRHLVRRRGQEARLRCSPMKGHSHVYWYRQLPEEGLKFMVYLQKENIIDESGMPKERFSAEFPKEGPSILRIQQVVRGDSAAYFCASAPRREHEQFFGPGTRLTVL.

V usage is TRBV18 and J usage is TRBJ1-1, with D uncertain. CDR3 length: 14 residues. The germline V gene has CDR1 KGHSH and CDR2 LQKENI. Trimming cost V 0 bases and J 6 bases, with 11 bases left between them. Here the CDR3 reads CASSPPVGFAEAFF. In DNA, the CDR3 is TGTGCCAGCTCACCACCGGTGGGGTTCGCTGAAGCTTTCTTT.

The V gene is TRBV19, the J gene TRBJ2-2; D gene uncertain. Germline lookup yields CDR1 LNHDA and CDR2 SQIVND (reference sequence). Deletions cut 3 bases from V and 5 bases from J, with 10 bases between. The CDR3 is 14 residues long. The CDR3, as DNA: TGTGCCAGTAGTATGGGCCCTGAGACCGGGGAGCTGTTTTTT. Translated, it gives CASSMGPETGELFF.

The J gene is TRBJ2-1, the V gene TRBV15, with no clear D. Germline V gene sequence: CDR1 LNHNV, CDR2 YYDKDF (reference sequence). This CDR3 region has 17 residues. V was cut by 1 base and J by 4 bases, with 17 bases left in between. For the CDR3, the DNA is TGTGCCACCAGCAGAGCCCCAGGTAGGGCAGCTTACAATGAGCAGTTCTTC. As protein: CATSRAPGRAAYNEQFF.

A remark on this clone: The germline gene is not matched at one end of the junction; a read error may be the cause. J is TRBJ2-2 and V is TRBV5-3; 8 bases fit TRBD2. TRBV5-3 carries the ORF label, with uncertain function. This CDR3 spans 15 amino acids. The CDR3 loop is CASSLDGRAPGELFF. In DNA, the CDR3 is TGTGCCAGCAGCTTAGACGGGAGGGCCCCCGGGGAGCTGTTTTTT.

V gene TRBV30 combines with J gene TRBJ2-7; tentative D call: TRBD1 (9 bases). CDR1 and CDR2 (germline): GTSNPN, SVGIG (reference sequence). This CDR3 is 19 amino acids long. Deletions cut 7 bases from V and 0 bases from J, with 31 bases between. CDR3 sequence (DNA): TGTGCCTTGGAACCCTCCGGGACAGGGTGGAGCGGGGGCTCCTACGAGCAGTACTTC. This codes for CALEPSGTGWSGGSYEQYF.

The chain has TRBV27 and TRBJ2-5; 8 nucleotides agree with TRBD1. The CDR3 contains 16 residues. Germline V lookup: CDR1 MNHEY, CDR2 SMNVEV (reference sequence). V trimming: 2 bases; J trimming: 1 base; junction bases outside the gene matches: 6. CDR3 sequence (DNA): TGTGCCAGCAGTTTAGTAGCAGGGGGCAGCCAAGAGACCCAGTACTTC. The encoded protein is CASSLVAGGSQETQYF.

The rearrangement links TRBV7-3 to TRBJ1-1; D is unresolved. Germline values: CDR1 SGHTA, CDR2 FQGTGA. CDR3 length: 15 amino acids. V was clipped by 4 bases and J by 0 bases, with 12 bases between them. This CDR3 is CASSSRGGMNTEAFF. The CDR3 DNA sequence: TGTGCCAGCAGCTCCCGGGGAGGGATGAACACTGAAGCTTTCTTT.

DNA for the CDR3: TGTGCCAGCAGCTTGTGGGGAACCGGGGAGCTGTTTTTT. Amino acids: CASSLWGTGELFF. The gene calls are TRBV7-2 and TRBJ2-2; D is unclear. The CDR3 covers 13 residues. CDR1 SGHTA and CDR2 FQGNSA come from the germline V gene. Trimming cost V 3 bases and J 5 bases, with 7 bases left between them.

This rearrangement joins TRBV5-8 to TRBJ2-7; D remains unclear. The V and J ends lost 7 bases and 5 bases respectively, with 4 bases between them. This CDR3 spans 9 amino acids. CDR1 is SGHTS and CDR2 is YDEGEE in the germline V gene. This CDR3 is CASEDEQYF. The CDR3 nucleotides are TGTGCCAGCGAGGACGAGCAGTACTTC.

The rearrangement uses TRBV5-1 and TRBJ2-1; the D is unclear. Germline V lookup: CDR1 SGHRS, CDR2 YFSETQ. The V end lost 2 bases, the J end lost 0 bases, and 15 bases lay between the germline ends. The CDR3 contains 17 residues. The CDR3 nucleotides are TGCGCCAGCAGCTTTCCCCTGACCCCAAGCTCCTACAATGAGCAGTTCTTC. Encoded protein: CASSFPLTPSSYNEQFF.

This clone was detected only a few times. This rearrangement joins TRBV2 to TRBJ1-5; 7 nucleotides agree with TRBD1. The CDR3 covers 13 residues. Germline loops: CDR1 SNHLY, CDR2 FYNNEI. Unmatched junction bases numbered 6, after V lost 7 bases and J lost 6 bases. The CDR3 bases are TGTGCCAGCACCACGACAGGGACTCAGCCCCAGCATTTT. Its translation: CASTTTGTQPQHF.

The rearrangement uses TRBV6-5 and TRBJ2-7; D call uncertain. There are 16 residues in the CDR3. Looked up from germline, CDR1 is MNHEY and CDR2 is SVGAGI. With 0 bases removed from V and 4 bases from J, the gap between germline ends came to 16 bases. Here the CDR3 reads CASSYSGKTNEYEQYF. In DNA, the CDR3 is TGTGCCAGCAGTTACTCGGGGAAAACGAATGAGTACGAGCAGTACTTC.

The chain has TRBV4-2 and TRBJ2-1; 9 bases are a match to TRBD1. J lost 5 bases, V lost 4 bases, and 9 bases had no gene match. The CDR3 is 16 residues long. Per the germline V gene, CDR1 is LGHNA and CDR2 is YNFKEQ. The CDR3 sequence is CASSPQGQGGHNEQFF. CDR3 bases: TGTGCCAGCAGCCCACAGGGACAGGGAGGGCACAATGAGCAGTTCTTC.

In DNA form, the CDR3 reads TGTGCCTGGTCAGGAGGGGGCAACTCCTACGAGCAGTACTTC. Its protein is CAWSGGGNSYEQYF. The V call is TRBV30, the J call TRBJ2-7, with a tentative D call TRBD1 (7 bases). V dropped 5 bases and J dropped 0 bases, with 14 bases sitting between them. From germline, CDR1 is GTSNPN and CDR2 SVGIG (reference sequence). This CDR3 is built from 14 residues.

The V gene is TRBV11-2, the J gene TRBJ1-1, with a possible D match to TRBD1 (5 bases). CDR1 SGHAT and CDR2 FQNNGV come from the germline V gene. This CDR3 has 14 residues. The germline V and J ends were trimmed by 3 bases and 1 base, with 9 bases remaining between them. The DNA of the CDR3 is TGTGCCAGCAGCTTGGCGCAGGGGAACACTGAAGCTTTCTTT. It is translated as CASSLAQGNTEAFF. Full variable domain (outside the CDR3, taken from reference TRBV11-2 and TRBJ1-1): EAGVAQSPRYKIIEKRQSVAFWCNPISGHATLYWYQQILGQGPKLLIQFQNNGVVDDSQLPKDRFSAERLKGVDSTLKIQPAKLEDSAVYLCASSLAQGNTEAFFGQGTRLTVV.

The chain is built from TRBV28 and TRBJ1-1, with D unresolved. In germline, CDR1 is MDHEN, CDR2 SYDVKM. The CDR3 runs to 12 residues. V was cut by 4 bases and J by 11 bases, with 14 bases left in between. CDR3 loop: CASSYQSLQAFF. CDR3 nucleotides: TGTGCCAGCAGTTACCAGAGTTTGCAGGCTTTCTTT.

The chain recombines TRBV7-2 with TRBJ2-1; no clear D gene. This CDR3 is built from 12 residues. Germline V lookup: CDR1 SGHTA, CDR2 FQGNSA. With 1 base removed from V and 4 bases from J, the gap between germline ends came to 2 bases. The CDR3 here is CASSLVYNEQFF. DNA for the CDR3: TGTGCCAGCAGCTTAGTTTACAATGAGCAGTTCTTC. The full variable domain, its missing parts supplied by reference TRBV7-2 and TRBJ2-1, is GAGVSQSPSNKVTEKGKDVELRCDPISGHTALYWYRQSLGQGLEFLIYFQGNSAPDKSGLPSDRFSAERTGGSVSTLTIQRTQQEDSAVYLCASSLVYNEQFFGPGTRLTVL.

CDR3: CASSLGFWSGDPQETQYF. The CDR3 nucleotides read TGTGCCAGCAGCTTGGGGTTTTGGAGCGGAGACCCTCAAGAGACCCAGTACTTC. The chain is built from TRBV5-4 and TRBJ2-5, with a possible D match to TRBD2 (5 bases). The V end was cut by 0 bases, the J end by 2 bases, with 20 bases between. CDR3 length: 18 amino acids. The germline CDR1 and CDR2 sequences are SGHNT and YYREEE (reference sequence).

This clone was observed once. The chain recombines TRBV7-8 with TRBJ1-2; the D gene is possibly TRBD1 (6 bases). Per the germline V gene, CDR1 is SGHVS and CDR2 is FQNEAQ. CDR3 size: 13 residues. Trimming removed 5 bases from V and 0 bases from J, with 7 bases in between. The CDR3 loop reads CASSGTPNYGYTF. The CDR3 DNA sequence: TGTGCCAGCAGCGGGACACCTAACTATGGCTACACCTTC. The full variable domain, completed using reference TRBV7-8 and TRBJ1-2, is GAGVSQSPRYKVAKRGQDVALRCDPISGHVSLFWYQQALGQGPEFLTYFQNEAQLDKSGLPSDRFFAERPEGSVSTLKIQRTQQEDSAVYLCASSGTPNYGYTFGSGTRLTVV.

In its sample, this clone was seen a few times. The chain recombines TRBV7-3 with TRBJ2-1; 11 positions agree with TRBD2. CDR3 length: 15 amino acids. The germline V gene encodes CDR1 SGHTA and CDR2 FQGTGA. V shed 5 bases and J 4 bases; nucleotides not matched to a gene: 4. The CDR3 protein is CASSTGLAGYNEQFF. CDR3 DNA: TGTGCCAGCAGCACCGGACTAGCGGGTTACAATGAGCAGTTCTTC.

The gene calls are TRBV7-7 and TRBJ2-5, with D possibly matching TRBD2 (6 bases). The ends were cut back, 0 bases at V and 2 bases at J, with 10 bases in the middle. Germline V gives CDR1 SSHAT, CDR2 FNYEAQ (reference sequence). This CDR3 comprises 15 residues. CDR3 protein: CASSLASGRQETQYF. For the CDR3, the DNA is TGTGCCAGCAGCTTAGCGTCGGGGAGGCAAGAGACCCAGTACTTC.

This chain links TRBV19 with TRBJ2-3, with no clear D. CDR1 and CDR2 (germline): LNHDA, SQIVND (reference sequence). The CDR3 spans 13 residues. Trimming removed 10 bases from V and 0 bases from J, with 11 bases in between. CDR3 DNA sequence: TGTGCCACCTTTGGCGGTAGCACAGATACGCAGTATTTT. Protein: CATFGGSTDTQYF.

This clone appeared a single time. This sequence joins TRBV28 and TRBJ2-7; 8 positions match TRBD2. The CDR3 is made up of 14 amino acids. V was pared by 4 bases and J by 6 bases, with 8 bases of the junction left unmatched. Germline V CDR1 and CDR2: MDHEN, SYDVKM. The CDR3 protein is CASSSLRGRSEQYF. The CDR3 coding sequence is TGTGCCAGCAGTTCACTTCGCGGGAGGAGCGAGCAGTACTTC.

This chain links TRBV28 with TRBJ2-5; D is perhaps TRBD2 (6 bases). Germline CDR1 is MDHEN and CDR2 is SYDVKM. This CDR3 has 13 amino acids. Trimming took off 6 bases at V and 1 base at J, with 9 bases between the two ends. The CDR3 DNA reads as TGTGCCAGCAGGGGGGAGGCCCAAGAGACCCAGTACTTC. Its translation: CASRGEAQETQYF.

Only one count was recorded for this clone. This chain connects TRBV5-4 to TRBJ1-1; D might be TRBD1 (5 bases). There are 13 residues in the CDR3. The V gene lost 1 base and the J gene lost 5 bases, with 9 bases spanning the gap. Germline CDR1 is SGHNT and CDR2 is YYREEE (reference sequence). CDR3 bases: TGTGCCAGCAGCTTGTCCAGGGAGACTGAAGCTTTCTTT. Protein: CASSLSRETEAFF.

CDR3 DNA: TGTGCCAGCAGCTTAAGAGGCCCGGGGAGCAACACAGATACGCAGTATTTT. Translation gives CASSLRGPGSNTDTQYF. The gene calls are TRBV7-3 and TRBJ2-3; D perhaps matches TRBD2 (5 bases). CDR3 size: 17 residues. The ends were cut back, 1 base at V and 2 bases at J, with 16 bases in the middle. The germline gives CDR1 SGHTA, CDR2 FQGTGA.

The chain joins TRBV7-8 to TRBJ2-5; possibly TRBD1 for D (7 bases). The CDR3 extends over 15 amino acids. Between the trimmed V and J ends, which lost 6 bases and 5 bases, there was a span of 19 bases. CDR1 and CDR2 (germline): SGHVS, FQNEAQ. The CDR3 nucleotides read TGTGCCAGCAGGGAGGGGGCCGAGATGACGGAGACCCAGTACTTC. This sequence encodes CASREGAEMTETQYF. Drawing the rest from reference TRBV7-8 and TRBJ2-5, the complete variable domain is GAGVSQSPRYKVAKRGQDVALRCDPISGHVSLFWYQQALGQGPEFLTYFQNEAQLDKSGLPSDRFFAERPEGSVSTLKIQRTQQEDSAVYLCASREGAEMTETQYFGPGTRLLVL.

The rearrangement links TRBV10-3 to TRBJ2-2; TRBD2 matches 14 bases. CDR3 length: 16 amino acids. Germline V gene data show CDR1 as ENHRY and CDR2 as SYGVKD. V trimming: 2 bases; J trimming: 6 bases; junction bases outside the gene matches: 2. CDR3 residues: CAISEGTSGRAGELFF. The DNA for the CDR3 is TGTGCCATCAGTGAGGGGACTAGCGGGAGAGCCGGGGAGCTGTTTTTT.

J is TRBJ2-5 and V is TRBV6-5, with D tentatively TRBD2 (5 bases). Trimming removed 5 bases at V and 4 bases at J, with 14 bases between. Germline assignment: CDR1 MNHEY and CDR2 SVGAGI. CDR3 length: 14 residues. In DNA, the CDR3 is TGTGCCAGCAGTCCCTCGGGGAATAGAGAGACCCAGTACTTC. Its protein product is CASSPSGNRETQYF.

The V gene is TRBV7-9, the J gene TRBJ1-4; TRBD1 aligns across 7 bases. The germline CDR1 and CDR2 sequences are SEHNR and FQNEAQ (reference sequence). This CDR3 is built from 14 residues. With V trimmed by 3 bases and J by 4 bases, 2 bases remained unmatched. CDR3 sequence (DNA): TGTGCCAGCAGCTTCCGACAGGGTAATGAAAAACTGTTTTTT. Protein: CASSFRQGNEKLFF.